The 5 T cell receptor beta chains below were found in one sample sequenced in a study of T-cell reconstitution after alpha-beta-depleted transplantation in children. Preparing the TCRbeta library involved the use of unique molecular identifiers. In TCRdb, the PCR reads were re-called with MiXCR into one record per CDR3 protein. The table records around 380,000 distinct CDR3 sequences, under 13% of them present only once. Material: PBMCs from the stem cell graft donor, obtained from the stem cell graft. All receptors come from a human donor who donated a stem cell graft to a child with acute myeloid leukemia.

A few counts support this clonotype. The chain employs TRBV4-1 and TRBJ2-7; D possibly corresponds to TRBD1 (5 bases). The CDR3 spans 18 residues. The germline V gene has CDR1 MGHRA and CDR2 YSYEKL. The V end was cut by 1 base, the J end by 0 bases, with 19 bases between. CDR3 in amino acids: CASSQGFRTTKSSYEQYF. CDR3 in DNA: TGCGCCAGCAGCCAAGGGTTTCGGACAACTAAAAGCTCCTACGAGCAGTACTTC.

This clonotype was observed a handful of times. CDR3 loop: CASSPQPGYNEQFF. CDR3 nucleotide sequence: TGTGCCAGCAGCCCCCAACCCGGGTACAATGAGCAGTTCTTC. This sequence joins TRBV11-2 and TRBJ2-1; D not resolved. CDR1 and CDR2 from the germline V gene are SGHAT and FQNNGV. The CDR3 sequence is 14 residues long. The germline V and J ends were trimmed by 5 bases and 4 bases, with 12 bases remaining between them.

The chain joins TRBV6-1 to TRBJ1-2; unclear D gene. The CDR3 spans 14 residues. Germline values: CDR1 MNHNS, CDR2 SASEGT. V gave up 8 bases and J gave up 4 bases, with 17 bases separating them. CDR3 sequence reads: CASGVRRATYGYTF. For the CDR3, the DNA is TGTGCCAGCGGAGTGAGACGGGCCACCTATGGCTACACCTTC.

This clonotype was found a few times. This chain uses TRBV20-1 with TRBJ2-3, with unresolved D. The CDR3 contains 13 residues. Germline V gene lookup returns CDR1 DFQATT and CDR2 SNEGSKA (reference sequence). V lost 3 bases, J lost 2 bases, and 9 bases lay in between. CDR3 sequence reads: CSASFASTDTQYF. The DNA for the CDR3 is TGCAGTGCTAGTTTCGCTTCCACAGATACGCAGTATTTT.

There are a few counts of this clonotype. The chain joins TRBV2 to TRBJ2-3; D is perhaps TRBD2 (5 bases). CDR3 length: 14 amino acids. Between the trimmed V and J ends, which lost 6 bases and 2 bases, there was a span of 12 bases. CDR1 is SNHLY, CDR2 FYNNEI, per germline. CDR3 coding DNA: TGTGCCAGCAGAGAGGGCCTCTTCACAGATACGCAGTATTTT. As protein: CASREGLFTDTQYF.